One and the same sample provided the 3 T cell receptor beta chains below, sequenced in a study of T cell responses to AZD1222 COVID-19 vaccine. Measured with immunoSEQ multiplex PCR; TCRdb has only the in-frame clones, and not every one. The sample has 140,000 to 150,000 clones; around 88% are singletons. The sequences come from peripheral blood, collected on day 0 of AZD1222 vaccination. Receptors originate from an adult in good health.

V gene TRBV6-5 combines with J gene TRBJ1-2; tentative D call: TRBD1 (5 bases). The CDR3 is 13 amino acids. Trimming took 0 bases from V and 6 from J, leaving 8 bases between them. Germline-derived CDR1 and CDR2 are MNHEY and SVGAGI. The CDR3, as DNA: TGTGCCAGCAGTTACTCGAAAGGGGATGGCTACACCTTC. This translates into CASSYSKGDGYTF.

The chain combines TRBV7-2 with TRBJ2-1, with 10 bases that match TRBD2. Germline V gene lookup returns CDR1 SGHTA and CDR2 FQGNSA. V lost 3 bases to trimming and J lost 6 bases; unmatched junction nucleotides: 11. This CDR3 spans 17 amino acids. CDR3 region: CASSLIRSGGVSNEQFF. In nucleotides, the CDR3 is TGTGCCAGCAGCTTGATTCGGAGCGGGGGGGTCAGCAATGAGCAGTTCTTC.

The rearrangement joins TRBV7-3 to TRBJ2-1; perhaps TRBD2 as D (5 bases). The CDR3 has 15 amino acids. V was trimmed by 7 bases and J by 14 bases, leaving 27 bases between them. Germline V CDR1 and CDR2: SGHTA, FQGTGA. The CDR3 loop is CASNDQFIRGSPKFF. DNA for the CDR3: TGTGCCAGCAACGACCAATTCATCCGGGGTTCCCCTAAGTTCTTC. Combining the CDR3 with reference TRBV7-3 and TRBJ2-1 gives the whole variable domain GAGVSQTPSNKVTEKGKYVELRCDPISGHTALYWYRQSLGQGPEFLIYFQGTGAADDSGLPNDRFFAVRPEGSVSTLKIQRTERGDSAVYLCASNDQFIRGSPKFFGPGTRLTVL.